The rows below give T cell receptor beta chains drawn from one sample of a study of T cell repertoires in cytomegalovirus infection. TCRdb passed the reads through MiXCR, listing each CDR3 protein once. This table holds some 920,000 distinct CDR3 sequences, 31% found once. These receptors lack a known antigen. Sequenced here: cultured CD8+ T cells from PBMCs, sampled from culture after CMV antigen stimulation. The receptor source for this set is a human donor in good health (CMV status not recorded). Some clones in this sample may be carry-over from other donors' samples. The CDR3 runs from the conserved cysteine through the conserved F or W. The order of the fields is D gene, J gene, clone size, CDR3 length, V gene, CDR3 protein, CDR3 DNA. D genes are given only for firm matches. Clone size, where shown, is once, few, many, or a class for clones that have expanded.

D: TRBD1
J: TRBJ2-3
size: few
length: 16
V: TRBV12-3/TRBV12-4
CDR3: CASRAGTANGADTQYF
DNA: TGTGCCAGCAGAGCCGGGACAGCAAACGGCGCAGATACGCAGTATTTT

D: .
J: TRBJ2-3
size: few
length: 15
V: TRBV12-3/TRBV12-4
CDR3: CASSSDYFSTDTQYF
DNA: TGTGCCAGCAGTTCTGACTACTTTAGCACAGATACGCAGTATTTT

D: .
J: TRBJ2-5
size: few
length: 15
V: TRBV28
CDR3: CASSRHQGYQETQYF
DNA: TGTGCCAGCAGTCGTCACCAGGGGTACCAAGAGACCCAGTACTTC

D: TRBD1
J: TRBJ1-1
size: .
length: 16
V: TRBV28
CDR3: CASTLPTGALNTEAFF
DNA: TGTGCCAGCACCCTCCCGACAGGGGCCCTGAACACTGAAGCTTTCTTT

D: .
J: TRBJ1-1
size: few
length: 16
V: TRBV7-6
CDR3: CASSLAIEGWDTEAFF
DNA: TGTGCCAGCAGCTTAGCGATCGAGGGGTGGGACACTGAAGCTTTCTTT

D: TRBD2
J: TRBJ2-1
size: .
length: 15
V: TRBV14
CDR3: CASRDGGISYNEQFF
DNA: TGTGCCAGCAGGGACGGGGGGATTTCCTACAATGAGCAGTTCTTC

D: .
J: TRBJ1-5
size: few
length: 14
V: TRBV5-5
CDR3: CASSLGQDNQPQHF
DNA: TGTGCCAGCAGCTTGGGGCAGGACAATCAGCCCCAGCATTTT

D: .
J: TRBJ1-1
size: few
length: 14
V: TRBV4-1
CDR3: CASSQWAGNTEAFF
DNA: TGCGCCAGCAGCCAGTGGGCAGGGAACACTGAAGCTTTCTTT

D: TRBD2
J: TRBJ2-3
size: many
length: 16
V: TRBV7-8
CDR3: CASSSPYGGSTDTQYF
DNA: TGTGCCAGCAGCTCCCCTTACGGGGGGTCCACAGATACGCAGTATTTT

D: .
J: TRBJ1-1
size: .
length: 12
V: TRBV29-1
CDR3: CSAGRLNTEAFF
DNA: TGCAGCGCCGGACGACTGAACACTGAAGCTTTCTTT

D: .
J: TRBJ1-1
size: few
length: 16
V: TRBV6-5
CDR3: CASSLSTGVRHTEAFF
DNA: TGTGCCAGCAGTCTATCCACGGGGGTCCGACACACTGAAGCTTTCTTT

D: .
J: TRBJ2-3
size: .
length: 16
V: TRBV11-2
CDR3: CASSLETGLHPDTQYF
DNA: TGTGCCAGCAGCTTAGAGACGGGGCTCCACCCAGATACGCAGTATTTT

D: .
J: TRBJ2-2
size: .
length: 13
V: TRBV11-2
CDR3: CASSLKPTGELFF
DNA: TGTGCCAGCAGCTTAAAACCGACCGGGGAGCTGTTTTTT

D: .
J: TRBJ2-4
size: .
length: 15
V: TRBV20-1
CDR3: CSARFRQLAKNIQYF
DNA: TGCAGTGCTAGATTCCGACAACTAGCCAAAAACATTCAGTACTTC